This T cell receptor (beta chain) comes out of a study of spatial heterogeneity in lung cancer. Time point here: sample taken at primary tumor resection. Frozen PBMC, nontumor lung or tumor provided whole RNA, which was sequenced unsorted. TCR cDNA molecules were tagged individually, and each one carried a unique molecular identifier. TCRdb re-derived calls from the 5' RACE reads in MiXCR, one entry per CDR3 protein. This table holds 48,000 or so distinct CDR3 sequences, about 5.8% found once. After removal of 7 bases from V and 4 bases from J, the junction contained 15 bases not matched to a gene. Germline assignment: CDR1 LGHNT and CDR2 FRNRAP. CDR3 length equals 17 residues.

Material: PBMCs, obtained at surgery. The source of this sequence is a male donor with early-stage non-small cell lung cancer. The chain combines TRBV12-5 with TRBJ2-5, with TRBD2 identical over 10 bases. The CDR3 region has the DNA TGTGCTAGTGCCACCCGGGGAAGCGGGAGGGCAGGAGAGACCCAGTACTTC. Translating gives CASATRGSGRAGETQYF.